This T cell receptor (beta chain) originates from a study of spatial heterogeneity in lung cancer. Study results and limitations: Compared with follow-up, resection was when ubiquitous expanded tumor TCRs appeared in blood more.

Every TCR cDNA molecule bore a unique molecular identifier. In TCRdb, the 5' RACE reads were re-called with MiXCR into one record per CDR3 protein. The repertoire holds 45,000 to 50,000 distinct CDR3 sequences, with 12% as singletons. From germline, CDR1 is SGHTA and CDR2 FQGTGA. V shed 5 bases, J shed 9 bases, and the junction held 16 bases outside the gene matches. There are 16 residues in the CDR3. The time point is: blood at routine non-recurrence follow-up after resection. Whole RNA obtained from tumor, nontumor lung or frozen PBMC underwent sequencing without sorting. In regard to this clonotype: Its antigen is not identified.

The chain employs TRBV7-3 and TRBJ2-1; the match to TRBD2 covers 7 bases. The clonotype comes from a male donor with early-stage non-small cell lung cancer. The sequencing here drew on PBMCs, taken at follow-up. The chain's CDR3 is CASSPPERGPTGEQFF. The CDR3 DNA reads as TGTGCCAGCAGCCCCCCGGAGCGGGGTCCAACGGGTGAGCAGTTCTTC.